A single sample gave rise to the 21 T cell receptor beta chains below, sequenced in a study of cytomegalovirus exposure and HLA in healthy donors. PCR amplification relied on 60 Vbeta primers (plus 13 Jbeta primers). Assay: immunoSEQ multiplex PCR; the TCRdb copy retains only in-frame clones and omits some. Among under 150,000 clones listed, 81% were seen once. The sequencing sample was made of PBMCs. These receptors originate from a man between 18 and 35 years old in good health and CMV-seronegative.

The genes are TRBV27 and TRBJ1-2; a possible D gene is TRBD1 (5 bases). CDR1 and CDR2 from the germline V gene are MNHEY and SMNVEV (reference sequence). The V end lost 5 bases, the J end lost 4 bases, and 17 bases lay between the germline ends. The CDR3 contains 15 residues. CDR3 nucleotide sequence: TGTGCCAGCAGTCTTGGACAAGGACCGACCTATGGCTACACCTTC. Translated, it gives CASSLGQGPTYGYTF.

The rearrangement uses TRBV27 and TRBJ1-6; TRBD1 matches at 7 bases. The germline V gene encodes CDR1 MNHEY and CDR2 SMNVEV (reference sequence). V lost 5 bases, J lost 10 bases, and 8 bases stayed unmatched. This CDR3 comprises 14 residues. Here the CDR3 DNA reads TGTGCCAGCAGTCACGACAGGGAACAATCACCCCTCCACTTT. Its protein product is CASSHDREQSPLHF.

This clone was observed a handful of times. This rearrangement joins TRBV5-5 to TRBJ1-6, with 7 bases aligning to TRBD1. J lost 9 bases, V lost 4 bases, and 7 bases had no gene match. The CDR3 length is 14 residues. Germline assignment: CDR1 SGHKS and CDR2 YYEKEE (reference sequence). The CDR3 spells CASSQPGQSSPLHF. The CDR3 DNA reads TGTGCCAGCAGCCAACCGGGACAGAGTTCACCCCTCCACTTT.

The chain uses TRBV7-3 and TRBJ2-2; perhaps TRBD2 as D (5 bases). The CDR3 contains 14 residues. Between the trimmed V and J ends, which lost 1 base and 6 bases, there was a span of 9 bases. Germline V gene lookup returns CDR1 SGHTA and CDR2 FQGTGA. In nucleotides, the CDR3 is TGTGCCAGCAGCTTAATCGAGGGTGCCGGGGAGCTGTTTTTT. Residues: CASSLIEGAGELFF. The full variable domain, its missing parts supplied by reference TRBV7-3 and TRBJ2-2, is GAGVSQTPSNKVTEKGKYVELRCDPISGHTALYWYRQSLGQGPEFLIYFQGTGAADDSGLPNDRFFAVRPEGSVSTLKIQRTERGDSAVYLCASSLIEGAGELFFGEGSRLTVL.

In regard to this clone: An end of the junction does not agree with germline; a read error may underlie this. The rearrangement uses TRBV15 and TRBJ1-4; maybe TRBD1 (5 bases). The CDR3 loop spans 18 amino acids. The germline V gene has CDR1 LNHNV and CDR2 YYDKDF (reference sequence). CDR3 region: CATSRDNQGPGGYEKLCF. CDR3 nucleotides: TGTGCCACCAGCAGAGACAATCAGGGCCCGGGGGGGTATGAAAAACTGTGTTTT.

The V call is TRBV5-5, the J call TRBJ1-1, with D unclear. CDR3 length: 14 amino acids. The germline V gene has CDR1 SGHKS and CDR2 YYEKEE (reference sequence). V shed 0 bases and J shed 5 bases, with 11 bases lying between them. The DNA of the CDR3 is TGTGCCAGCAGCTTGGTGCCGGGAGGAACTGAAGCTTTCTTT. Translating gives CASSLVPGGTEAFF.

The chain combines TRBV6-5 with TRBJ1-1, with D unclear. V was trimmed by 4 bases and J by 0 bases, leaving 12 bases between them. Germline V CDR1 and CDR2: MNHEY, SVGAGI. The CDR3 length is 15 residues. The CDR3, as DNA: TGTGCCAGCAGTTCCCAGGCTTTACTGAACACTGAAGCTTTCTTT. Protein: CASSSQALLNTEAFF.

V gene TRBV5-1 combines with J gene TRBJ2-6; D remains unclear. The length of the CDR3 is 16 residues. Trimming pared 2 bases from V and 0 bases from J, leaving 9 bases between. Per the germline V gene, CDR1 is SGHRS and CDR2 is YFSETQ. CDR3 sequence reads: CASSLAVSSGANVLTF. The CDR3 DNA reads TGCGCCAGCAGCTTAGCCGTGTCCTCTGGGGCCAACGTCCTGACTTTC.

V gene TRBV6-5 combines with J gene TRBJ2-2, with D perhaps matching TRBD1 (5 bases). Trimming left V 0 bases short and J 7 bases short, with 15 bases between. The CDR3 is made up of 16 amino acids. CDR1 is MNHEY, CDR2 SVGAGI, per germline. CDR3 coding DNA: TGTGCCAGCAGTTACTCGATTCCAGGGATAGTCGGGGAGCTGTTTTTT. The encoded protein is CASSYSIPGIVGELFF.

The genes are TRBV5-1 and TRBJ2-7; TRBD1 agrees at 8 bases. The CDR3 is 14 amino acids. V lost 2 bases, J lost 3 bases, and 4 bases stayed unmatched. CDR1 and CDR2 (germline): SGHRS, YFSETQ. In nucleotides, the CDR3 is TGCGCCAGCAGCTTAGGACAGGGTCTCTACGAGCAGTACTTC. Translating gives CASSLGQGLYEQYF.

The chain has TRBV5-4 and TRBJ1-6; a possible D gene is TRBD1 (5 bases). This CDR3 has 14 residues. V gave up 0 bases and J gave up 7 bases, with 8 bases separating them. CDR1 is SGHNT and CDR2 is YYREEE in the germline V gene (reference sequence). The CDR3 region is CASSLAGSNSPLHF. The CDR3 bases are TGTGCCAGCAGCTTGGCAGGGTCCAATTCACCCCTCCACTTT.

This chain joins TRBV5-1 and TRBJ2-5, with TRBD1 identical over 9 bases. The CDR3 contains 15 residues. Germline V gene sequence: CDR1 SGHRS, CDR2 YFSETQ. The V and J ends lost 0 bases and 4 bases, in that order; junction bases with no gene match: 4. CDR3 DNA: TGCGCCAGCAGCTTGGGGACAGGGGTCGGAGAGACCCAGTACTTC. This codes for CASSLGTGVGETQYF.

V is TRBV7-9 and J is TRBJ2-7; D might be TRBD1 (6 bases). V lost 5 bases and J lost 3, with 17 bases in between. Per the germline V gene, CDR1 is SEHNR and CDR2 is FQNEAQ (reference sequence). This CDR3 comprises 15 residues. CDR3 bases: TGTGCCAGCAGCCCTGCGGAACAGGGCATCTACGAGCAGTACTTC. Translation: CASSPAEQGIYEQYF.

The chain recombines TRBV7-8 with TRBJ1-1; 7 positions agree with TRBD1. V was clipped by 2 bases and J by 3 bases; unmatched bases: 3. Germline lookup yields CDR1 SGHVS and CDR2 FQNEAQ. This CDR3 has 14 residues. DNA of the CDR3: TGTGCCAGCAGCTTAATCAGGGGGTACACTGAAGCTTTCTTT. Translation gives CASSLIRGYTEAFF.

The V and J genes are TRBV7-8 and TRBJ2-1; TRBD2 is a possible D gene (6 bases). Germline CDR1 SGHVS, CDR2 FQNEAQ. With 5 bases removed from V and 2 bases from J, the gap between germline ends came to 16 bases. The CDR3 covers 16 residues. The DNA for the CDR3 is TGTGCCAGCAGCGCACAAGACGGGGGAGCCTACAATGAGCAGTTCTTC. It is translated as CASSAQDGGAYNEQFF.

This clone was picked up a small number of times. This chain joins TRBV6-4 and TRBJ1-1; unclear D gene. Germline V CDR1 and CDR2: MRHNA, SNTAGT. The CDR3 spans 16 residues. V lost 0 bases to trimming and J lost 6 bases, with 17 bases between them. CDR3: CASSDSPFAGSAEAFF. The CDR3 DNA reads as TGTGCCAGCAGTGACTCGCCTTTCGCGGGGAGCGCTGAAGCTTTCTTT.

This clone appeared a few times. The chain combines TRBV5-8 with TRBJ2-3; TRBD1 might be the D (6 bases). With 0 bases removed from V and 2 bases from J, the gap between germline ends came to 13 bases. Germline V gene data show CDR1 as SGHTS and CDR2 as YDEGEE. This CDR3 has 16 residues. CDR3 bases: TGTGCCAGCAGCTTGGCGGCAGGGGCCTTCACAGATACGCAGTATTTT. Translated: CASSLAAGAFTDTQYF. Filled out from reference TRBV5-8 and TRBJ2-3, the complete variable domain reads EAGVTQSPTHLIKTRGQQATLRCSPISGHTSVYWYQQALGLGLQFLLWYDEGEERNRGNFPPRFSGRQFPNYSSELNVNALELEDSALYLCASSLAAGAFTDTQYFGPGTRLTVL.

This rearrangement joins TRBV7-2 to TRBJ2-5; 7 positions agree with TRBD2. The CDR3 sequence is 15 residues long. CDR1 SGHTA and CDR2 FQGNSA come from the germline V gene. J lost 5 bases, V lost 5 bases, and 11 bases had no gene match. The CDR3 DNA follows: TGTGCCAGCAGCGCCGGACTAGTTGTGGGCGAGACCCAGTACTTC. Amino acid sequence: CASSAGLVVGETQYF. The full variable domain, in which reference TRBV7-2 and TRBJ2-5 provide the parts outside the CDR3, is GAGVSQSPSNKVTEKGKDVELRCDPISGHTALYWYRQSLGQGLEFLIYFQGNSAPDKSGLPSDRFSAERTGGSVSTLTIQRTQQEDSAVYLCASSAGLVVGETQYFGPGTRLLVL.

The chain couples TRBV10-2 to TRBJ2-5; 9 nucleotides align to TRBD2. V shed 3 bases and J 3 bases; nucleotides not matched to a gene: 8. Germline assignment: CDR1 WSHSY and CDR2 SAAADI. This CDR3 contains 16 residues. CDR3 nucleotide sequence: TGCGCCAGCAGTGACTGGGCTAGCGGGGTAAAAGAGACCCAGTACTTC. Translated: CASSDWASGVKETQYF.

The chain combines TRBV19 with TRBJ2-1; 9 bases map to TRBD1. Germline loops: CDR1 LNHDA, CDR2 SQIVND (reference sequence). Germline trimming cut 6 bases from V and 12 bases from J; bases unmatched to any gene: 12. This CDR3 is built from 14 residues. This CDR3 reads CASSPTGGGGGQFF. For the CDR3, the DNA is TGTGCCAGTAGCCCGACAGGGGGTGGGGGAGGGCAGTTCTTC.

The chain has TRBV7-9 and TRBJ2-5; D perhaps matches TRBD1 (5 bases). Trimming took off 8 bases at V and 5 bases at J, with 24 bases between the two ends. This CDR3 has 16 residues. CDR1 SEHNR and CDR2 FQNEAQ come from the germline V gene (reference sequence). In nucleotides, the CDR3 is TGTGCCAGCTCCCTGACTGGACACCAAGTGAGGGAGACCCAGTACTTC. It is translated as CASSLTGHQVRETQYF. Filled out from reference TRBV7-9 and TRBJ2-5, the complete variable domain reads DTGVSQNPRHKITKRGQNVTFRCDPISEHNRLYWYRQTLGQGPEFLTYFQNEAQLEKSRLLSDRFSAERPKGSFSTLEIQRTEQGDSAMYLCASSLTGHQVRETQYFGPGTRLLVL.